Sequencing of this T cell receptor (beta chain) was carried out in a study of T-cell memory formation after mild COVID-19. Whole-study results and caveats: Shrinking CD4+ clones resided mostly in CM and EM, and CD8+ ones in EMRA.

Constant-segment primers and 5'RACE yielded cDNA libraries for TCR alpha and TCR beta, each carrying sample barcodes and UMIs. Via MiXCR, TCRdb re-called the 5' RACE reads, giving one row per CDR3 protein. Counted here are 160,000 or so distinct CDR3 sequences, roughly 28% occurring once; the ten biggest clones make up about 12%. The length of the CDR3 is 11 residues. Germline V CDR1 and CDR2: KGHDR, SFDVKD. V lost 5 bases to trimming and J lost 13 bases, with 11 bases between them. This clonotype was detected only a few times. As yet, its antigen is unknown. This chain uses TRBV24-1 with TRBJ2-1; D uncertain. Source material: PBMCs or a T cell subset sorted from them (not recorded which). This receptor was identified in an adult woman who had mild COVID-19 (a few samples of this study predate the infection). Cell type and time point are not known. The chain's CDR3 is CATSAGRDQFF. CDR3 sequence (DNA): TGTGCCACCAGTGCTGGGCGTGACCAGTTCTTC.